The 19 T cell receptor beta chains presented below share a single source sample, sequenced in a study of blood T cell repertoires in COVID-19. Here immunoSEQ multiplex PCR was the method, and the copy in TCRdb shows in-frame clones only, minus some. The data show 95,000 to 150,000 clones, roughly 88% seen once. The sample consisted of peripheral blood. These receptors came from a woman aged 45 to 65 with active or convalescent COVID-19.

This clone was observed once. V and J are TRBV7-3 and TRBJ2-7, with 13 nucleotides matching TRBD2. The V and J ends lost 5 bases and 6 bases, in that order; junction bases with no gene match: 25. Per the germline V gene, CDR1 is SGHTA and CDR2 is FQGTGA. The CDR3 spans 21 residues. This CDR3 is CASSPSLVRLAGGKREFEQYF. CDR3 nucleotide sequence: TGTGCCAGCAGCCCAAGCTTGGTTCGACTAGCGGGGGGAAAGAGGGAGTTCGAGCAGTACTTC.

The rearrangement joins TRBV5-1 to TRBJ2-1, with a possible D match to TRBD2 (5 bases). CDR3 size: 19 residues. CDR1 and CDR2 (germline): SGHRS, YFSETQ. The V gene lost 4 bases and the J gene lost 7 bases, with 30 bases spanning the gap. The CDR3 DNA sequence: TGCGCCAGCAGCATGCACGCCCCCGCCTTAGGGCCCTCGGGGAATGAGCAGTTCTTC. Translation: CASSMHAPALGPSGNEQFF. Complete variable domain (other parts from reference TRBV5-1 and TRBJ2-1): KAGVTQTPRYLIKTRGQQVTLSCSPISGHRSVSWYQQTPGQGLQFLFEYFSETQRNKGNFPGRFSGRQFSNSRSEMNVSTLELGDSALYLCASSMHAPALGPSGNEQFFGPGTRLTVL.

Only a few counts were recorded for this clone. The chain has TRBV7-9 and TRBJ2-5, with a weak D call TRBD2 (5 bases). The germline V and J ends were trimmed by 5 bases and 5 bases, with 9 bases remaining between them. This CDR3 contains 12 residues. Germline CDR1 and CDR2: SEHNR and FQNEAQ (reference sequence). The CDR3 here is CASSIRGETQYF. The CDR3 nucleotides read TGTGCCAGCAGCATACGAGGGGAGACCCAGTACTTC.

The genes are TRBV29-1 and TRBJ2-3; no clear D gene. CDR1 is SQVTM, CDR2 ANQGSEA, per germline. The CDR3 runs 11 residues. Trimming removed 5 bases from V and 9 bases from J, with 12 bases in between. The DNA for the CDR3 is TGCAGCGTTTACCGACTGAAGACGCAGTATTTT. It encodes CSVYRLKTQYF.

This chain uses TRBV5-1 with TRBJ2-7, with TRBD1 identical over 10 bases. Germline loops: CDR1 SGHRS, CDR2 YFSETQ. This CDR3 has 15 residues. V trimming: 4 bases; J trimming: 3 bases; junction bases outside the gene matches: 7. DNA of the CDR3: TGCGCCAGCAGCCCGGGACAGGGGATCATCTACGAGCAGTACTTC. This gives the protein CASSPGQGIIYEQYF.

The chain carries TRBV7-2 and TRBJ2-7, with D hard to call. CDR3 length equals 13 residues. From germline, CDR1 is SGHTA and CDR2 FQGNSA. V was pared by 0 bases and J by 3 bases, with 6 bases between. The CDR3 loop reads CASSLASIYEQYF. CDR3 DNA sequence: TGTGCCAGCAGCTTAGCGTCCATCTACGAGCAGTACTTC.

The V gene is TRBV5-1, the J gene TRBJ2-7; the match to TRBD1 covers 7 bases. Germline V CDR1 and CDR2: SGHRS, YFSETQ. Trimming took 4 bases from V and 2 from J; bases not matched to a gene: 6. The CDR3 has 14 residues. The CDR3 sequence: CASSPRGNPYEQYF. CDR3 bases: TGCGCCAGCAGCCCCAGGGGGAACCCCTACGAGCAGTACTTC.

The chain's CDR3 is CASSSTGGPVGELFF. The CDR3 DNA follows: TGCGCCAGCAGCTCGACAGGGGGACCGGTCGGGGAGCTGTTTTTT. The V gene is TRBV5-1, the J gene TRBJ2-2; 9 bases agree with TRBD1. The germline gives CDR1 SGHRS, CDR2 YFSETQ. The CDR3 totals 15 residues. The V and J ends lost 3 bases and 7 bases, in that order; junction bases with no gene match: 7.

V and J are TRBV6-5 and TRBJ2-7; the D is unclear. This CDR3 has 13 amino acids. The germline CDR1 and CDR2 sequences are MNHEY and SVGAGI. The V end lost 8 bases, the J end lost 5 bases, and 16 bases lay between the germline ends. The DNA for the CDR3 is TGTGCCAGCGGGTCCGGGTTCCTGGACGAGCAGTACTTC. Its protein is CASGSGFLDEQYF.

The CDR3: CASSYSSQGYNQPQHF. In nucleotides, the CDR3 is TGTGCCAGCAGTTACTCGAGCCAGGGGTACAATCAGCCCCAGCATTTT. The chain recombines TRBV6-5 with TRBJ1-5; D possibly corresponds to TRBD1 (6 bases). The CDR3 runs 16 residues. V lost 0 bases to trimming and J lost 3 bases, with 12 bases between them. Germline loops: CDR1 MNHEY, CDR2 SVGAGI.

CDR3 bases: TGTGCCAGCAGCGCCGGGACAGCCTACGAGCAGTACTTC. It specifies CASSAGTAYEQYF. V gene TRBV11-2 combines with J gene TRBJ2-7, with 7 bases identical to TRBD1. CDR3 length: 13 residues. The J segment lost 2 bases and the V segment lost 5 bases, leaving 3 bases of the junction unmatched. The germline V gene encodes CDR1 SGHAT and CDR2 FQNNGV.

V gene TRBV19 combines with J gene TRBJ1-6; D is perhaps TRBD1 (6 bases). Germline assignment: CDR1 LNHDA and CDR2 SQIVND (reference sequence). V lost 5 bases and J lost 3, with 14 bases in between. The CDR3 spans 16 residues. Written as DNA, the CDR3 is TGTGCCAGTAGTCCCCTCGGACAGTACTATAATTCACCCCTCCACTTT. As protein: CASSPLGQYYNSPLHF.

This clone was seen more than once but under ten times. V is TRBV5-6 and J is TRBJ2-3; 11 nucleotides align to TRBD2. The CDR3 sequence is 15 residues long. Germline CDR1 is SGHDT and CDR2 is YYEEEE. The trim removed 0 bases at V and 14 bases at J, leaving 11 bases unmatched. The CDR3 DNA is TGTGCCAGCAGCTTGGCCAGGGGTAGCGGGAGGGCTCCGTATTTT. Its protein product is CASSLARGSGRAPYF.

This chain uses TRBV6-2 or TRBV6-3 with TRBJ2-6, with no clear D. Trimming cost V 5 bases and J 4 bases, with 6 bases left between them. This CDR3 is 13 amino acids long. CDR1 is MNHEY, CDR2 SVGEGT, per germline. The CDR3 loop reads CASSQAGANVLTF. In DNA, the CDR3 is TGTGCCAGCAGTCAGGCCGGGGCCAACGTCCTGACTTTC.

The chain uses TRBV28 and TRBJ1-5; 7 nucleotides line up with TRBD1. CDR1 is MDHEN, CDR2 SYDVKM, per germline. Unmatched junction bases numbered 3, after V lost 5 bases and J lost 2 bases. The CDR3 is 14 residues long. The CDR3 loop is CASSRQGRNQPQHF. CDR3 nucleotide sequence: TGTGCCAGCAGTCGACAGGGACGCAATCAGCCCCAGCATTTT.

The chain has TRBV5-4 and TRBJ2-2; D is undetermined. The CDR3 consists of 15 residues. The germline CDR1 and CDR2 sequences are SGHNT and YYREEE (reference sequence). Trimming took 0 bases from V and 1 from J, leaving 7 bases between them. DNA of the CDR3: TGTGCCAGCAGCTTGGCCGCACAGAACACCGGGGAGCTGTTTTTT. Protein sequence: CASSLAAQNTGELFF.

This chain links TRBV6-1 with TRBJ1-1; D not certain. V was cut by 0 bases and J by 5 bases, with 13 bases left in between. The germline CDR1 and CDR2 sequences are MNHNS and SASEGT. The CDR3 is made up of 15 amino acids. CDR3 sequence: CASSEAHATYTEAFF. As DNA, the CDR3 is TGTGCCAGCAGTGAAGCGCATGCTACCTATACTGAAGCTTTCTTT.

This clone occurred a few times. The chain joins TRBV4-1 to TRBJ2-2, with D perhaps TRBD1 (6 bases). V was clipped by 4 bases and J by 8 bases, with 20 bases between them. This CDR3 region has 16 residues. In germline, CDR1 is MGHRA, CDR2 YSYEKL. CDR3 loop: CASSPGTLNPAGELFF. The CDR3 DNA sequence: TGCGCCAGCAGCCCCGGGACATTGAATCCCGCGGGGGAGCTGTTTTTT.

The chain uses TRBV20-1 and TRBJ2-5, with D maybe TRBD2 (6 bases). The V and J ends lost 3 bases and 7 bases respectively, with 9 bases between them. The germline V gene encodes CDR1 DFQATT and CDR2 SNEGSKA (reference sequence). The CDR3 length is 11 residues. The CDR3: CSARKEGTQYF. In DNA, the CDR3 is TGCAGTGCTAGGAAGGAGGGGACCCAGTACTTC.